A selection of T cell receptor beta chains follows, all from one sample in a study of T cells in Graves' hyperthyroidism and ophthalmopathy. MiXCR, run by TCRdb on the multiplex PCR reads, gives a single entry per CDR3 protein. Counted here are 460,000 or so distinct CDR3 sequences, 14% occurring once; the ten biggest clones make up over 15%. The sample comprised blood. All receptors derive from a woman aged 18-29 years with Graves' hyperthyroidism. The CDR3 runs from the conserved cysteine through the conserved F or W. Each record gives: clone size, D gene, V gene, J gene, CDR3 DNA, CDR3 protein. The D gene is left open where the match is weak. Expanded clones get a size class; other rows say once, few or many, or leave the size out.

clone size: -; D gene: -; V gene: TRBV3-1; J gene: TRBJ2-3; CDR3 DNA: TGTGCCAGCAGCCAAGTGACGGGCAGGGTTTCAGATACGCAGTATTTT; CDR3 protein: CASSQVTGRVSDTQYF
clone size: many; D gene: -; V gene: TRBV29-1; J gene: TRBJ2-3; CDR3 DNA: TGCAGCGTTGTTAGCGGTCCCGTGGATACGCAGTATTTT; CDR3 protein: CSVVSGPVDTQYF
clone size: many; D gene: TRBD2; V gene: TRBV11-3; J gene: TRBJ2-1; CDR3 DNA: TGTGCCAGCAGCTTAACTAGCGGGAGTGGTAATGAGCAGTTCTTC; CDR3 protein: CASSLTSGSGNEQFF
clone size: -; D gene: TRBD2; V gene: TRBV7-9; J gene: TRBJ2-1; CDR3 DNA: TGCGCCAGCAGCCAATCCAACGACGGGACTAGATTCCAATGGGAGCAGTTCTTC; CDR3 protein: CASSQSNDGTRFQWEQFF
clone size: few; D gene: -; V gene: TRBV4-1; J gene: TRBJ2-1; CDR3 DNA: TGCGCCAGCAGCCAAGATCGCCTCCTAACCAGCTCCTACAATGAGCAGTTCTTC; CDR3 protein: CASSQDRLLTSSYNEQFF
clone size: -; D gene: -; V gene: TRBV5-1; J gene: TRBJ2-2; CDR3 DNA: TGCGCCAGCAGCTTGGGGCGGTTCGCCGGGGAGCTGTTTTTT; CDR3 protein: CASSLGRFAGELFF
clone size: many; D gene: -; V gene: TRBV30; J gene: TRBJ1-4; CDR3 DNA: TGTGCCTGGAGTGTACCGATCGGAGAAAAACTGTTTTTT; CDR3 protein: CAWSVPIGEKLFF
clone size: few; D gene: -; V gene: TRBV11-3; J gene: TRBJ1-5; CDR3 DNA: TGTGCCAGCAGCTTCCAGGGCTATCAGCCCCAGCATTTT; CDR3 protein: CASSFQGYQPQHF
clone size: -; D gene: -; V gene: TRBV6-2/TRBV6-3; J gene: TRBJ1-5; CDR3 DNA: TGTGCCAGCACCGGAGGCCGGAGGTGGTACTACAATCAGCCCCAGCATTTT; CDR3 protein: CASTGGRRWYYNQPQHF
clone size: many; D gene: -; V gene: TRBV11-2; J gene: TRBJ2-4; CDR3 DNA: TGTGCCAGCAGCCACCAACGGGACATTCAGTACTTC; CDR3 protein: CASSHQRDIQYF
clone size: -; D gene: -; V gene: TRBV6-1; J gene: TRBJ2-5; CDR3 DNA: TGTGCCAGCAGAATATGGGATACCGAGGAGACCCAGTACTTC; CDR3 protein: CASRIWDTEETQYF
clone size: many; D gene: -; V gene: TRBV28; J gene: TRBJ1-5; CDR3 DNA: TGTGCCAGCAGCCCGACAGCCCTTAGCAATCAGCCCCAGCATTTT; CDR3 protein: CASSPTALSNQPQHF
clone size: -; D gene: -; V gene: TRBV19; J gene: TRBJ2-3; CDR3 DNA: TGTGCCAGTATTCCCAGGGGCCTCGCTACGCAGTATTTT; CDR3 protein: CASIPRGLATQYF
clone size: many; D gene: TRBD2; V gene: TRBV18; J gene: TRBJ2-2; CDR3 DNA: TGTGCCAGCTCTAAGGGACTAGTGGAATCAAGAGGAACCGGGGAGCTGTTTTTT; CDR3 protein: CASSKGLVESRGTGELFF
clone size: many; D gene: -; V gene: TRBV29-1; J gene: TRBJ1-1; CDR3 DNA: TGCAGGGCCGAGCAGGGGAATACTGAAGCTTTCTTT; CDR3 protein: CRAEQGNTEAFF
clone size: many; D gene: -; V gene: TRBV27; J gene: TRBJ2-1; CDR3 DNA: TGTGCCAGCAGTCATGGGACAAAACGGTACAATGAGCAGTTCTTC; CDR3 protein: CASSHGTKRYNEQFF
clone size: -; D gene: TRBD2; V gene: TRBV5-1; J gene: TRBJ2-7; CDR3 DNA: TGCGCCAGCAGCCTCTCCGGGACTAGCGGGAGAGGGCGTTTCGAGCAGTACTTC; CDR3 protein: CASSLSGTSGRGRFEQYF